This T cell receptor beta chain was documented in a study of metastatic and nonmetastatic thyroid tumors (dated by TCRdb to about 2020). General notes on the study: Repertoires from peripheral blood and from tumor or nodule tissue samples of malignant and benign thyroid patients were compared.

The library relied on PCR. For sequencing, an Illumina HiSeq 4000 was employed. High-throughput sequencing was used to profile the TCR beta-chain CDR3 region of every patient. The authors' analysis ran thus. CDR3 differences across clinicopathological groups were used to build a classifier for discriminating distant-metastatic papillary thyroid cancer patients. The Shannon index was used to assess repertoire diversity, and the Morisita-Horn index was used to assess tumor-blood repertoire similarity. TCRdb trimmed the raw reads at Q25, called clones with MiXCR and kept productive beta chains. For this entry, the V and J calls and clone size follow TCRdb and not the study's own pipeline. The table for this sample lists about 20,000 clones; under 45% of them were counted only once. In total, the top ten clones hold roughly 25% of the sample. CDR1 and CDR2 (LNHDA, SQIVND) derive from the germline V gene (reference sequence). V is pared back by 4 bases and J by 0 bases, with 19 bases lying between the germline termini. The CDR3 goes from the cysteine to the phenylalanine over 18 residues. CDR3 DNA is the only sequence kept; it has 54 bases, read in frame from the first base.

As for this clone: The antigen it recognizes is unknown. Qualities for individual bases were not recorded, and no much larger clone is one base off.

The paper as a whole reports these results and caveats: In both blood and tumor samples, malignant tumors were reported to have significantly higher TCR beta diversity than benign nodules.

No treatment had been received by any patient before thyroid surgery. The study retrospectively analysed patient clinical samples collected from about 2012 to 2019 using T-cell receptor beta sequencing. This TCR was recovered from a female donor with papillary thyroid cancer or a benign thyroid nodule (not recorded which). Some clones in this sample may be carry-over from other donors' samples. The chain is encoded by TRBV19 joined to TRBJ1-5; no confident D gene assignment can be made. Sequenced sample: tumor tissue. This receptor has the CDR3 CASSNSGGRAYSNQPQHF. The nucleotides read TGTGCCAGTAGTAACTCGGGCGGGAGGGCGTATAGCAATCAGCCCCAGCATTTT.